The subject of this entry is one T cell receptor delta chain. TCRdb lists the protein of a much larger clone for this DNA, which differs at residue 12, so this is likely a read error; the protein given here is translated from the DNA itself. Bulk repertoires came from Vgamma9/Vdelta2+ or Vdelta2-negative gammadelta T cells flow-sorted from PBMC. Each sorted gammadelta sample had TRG and TRD chains sequenced. TCRdb reprocessed the multiplex PCR reads through CATT. The sample has about 93,000 delta-chain clones; over 0.9% are singletons. The data were obtained in a study of γδ T cells in repeated Plasmodium falciparum infection. Study summary: Samples were taken at baseline, before some infections, and 21 days after each.

With 3 bases clipped from V and 0 bases from J, the junction kept 16 bases outside the gene matches. The germline CDR1 and CDR2 sequences are GEAIGNYY and EKD. The CDR3 is 19 amino acids. This sequence joins TRDV2 and TRDJ1, with 9 bases fitting TRDD3. TCRdb carries no J gene annotation; the J gene was assigned here by matching the DNA with germline. Material: gamma-delta T cells from blood. The sequence derives from a pool of human donors (malaria-infected and uninfected, not separated). Written as DNA, the CDR3 is TGTGCCTGTGACTCCTTCCGTACTGGGGGACCCCTGTACACCGATAAACTCATCTTT. Translated: CACDSFRTGGPLYTDKLIF.